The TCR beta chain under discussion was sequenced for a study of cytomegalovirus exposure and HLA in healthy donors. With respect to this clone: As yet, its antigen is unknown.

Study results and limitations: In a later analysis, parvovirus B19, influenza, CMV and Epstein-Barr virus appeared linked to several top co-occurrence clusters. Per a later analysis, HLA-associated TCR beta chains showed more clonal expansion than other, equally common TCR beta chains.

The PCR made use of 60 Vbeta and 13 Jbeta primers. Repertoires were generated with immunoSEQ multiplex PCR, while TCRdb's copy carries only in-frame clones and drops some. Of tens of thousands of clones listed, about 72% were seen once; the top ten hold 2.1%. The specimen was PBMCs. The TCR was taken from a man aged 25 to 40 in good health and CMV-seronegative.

CDR3 in amino acids: CASSLAGSYGYTF. CDR3 in DNA: TGTGCCAGCAGCTTAGCAGGGTCCTATGGCTACACCTTC. This chain links TRBV7-3 with TRBJ1-2, with a possible D match to TRBD1 (5 bases). V gave up 2 bases and J gave up 4 bases, with 8 bases separating them. The CDR3 extends over 13 amino acids. CDR1 and CDR2 from the germline V gene are SGHTA and FQGTGA.